The TCR beta chain under discussion was sequenced for a study of T cells after yellow fever vaccination. This clonotype has more than one count but fewer than ten. A single record per CDR3 protein comes from TCRdb applying MiXCR to the 5' RACE reads. The sample yields roughly 340,000 distinct CDR3 sequences, 8.5% to 10% seen once. The CDR3 totals 13 residues. V lost 1 base to trimming and J lost 6 bases; unmatched junction nucleotides: 5. In germline, CDR1 is GTSNPN, CDR2 SVGIG (reference sequence). This TCR was sampled from a man younger than 30 who received the YFV17D yellow fever vaccine. The material was PBMCs, obtained on the day of the first yellow fever vaccination. The V call is TRBV30, the J call TRBJ1-1, with 7 positions matching TRBD1. The CDR3 is CAWSGAGGPEAFF. CDR3 sequence (DNA): TGTGCCTGGAGTGGCGCAGGGGGGCCTGAAGCTTTCTTT.